These 13 T cell receptor beta chains came from one sample sequenced in a study of T cell responses to AZD1222 COVID-19 vaccine. The method was immunoSEQ multiplex PCR; TCRdb's version includes in-frame clones alone and lacks a portion of them. The sample includes roughly 56,000 clones, approximately 85% of them seen just once. Here the sequenced sample was peripheral blood, taken on day 0 of AZD1222 vaccination. Source of these receptors: an adult in good health.

The CDR3 protein is CASSQVVSVTGELFF. CDR3 sequence (DNA): TGTGCCAGCAGCCAAGTTGTCTCGGTGACCGGGGAGCTGTTTTTT. This chain uses TRBV14 with TRBJ2-2; no definite D call. Trimming removed 1 base from V and 5 bases from J, with 11 bases in between. The CDR3 is 15 amino acids. Germline V gene sequence: CDR1 SGHDN, CDR2 FVKESK.

This chain uses TRBV14 with TRBJ1-6; D perhaps matches TRBD1 (6 bases). CDR3 length: 16 residues. Deletions cut 2 bases from V and 7 bases from J, with 15 bases between. Germline CDR1 is SGHDN and CDR2 is FVKESK. The CDR3 DNA sequence: TGTGCCAGCAGCCAATTCACCGGGACATCGAATTCACCCCTCCACTTT. Protein: CASSQFTGTSNSPLHF. Full variable domain (remainder filled in from reference TRBV14 and TRBJ1-6): EAGVTQFPSHSVIEKGQTVTLRCDPISGHDNLYWYRRVMGKEIKFLLHFVKESKQDESGMPNNRFLAERTGGTYSTLKVQPAELEDSGVYFCASSQFTGTSNSPLHFGNGTRLTVT.

The chain carries TRBV5-1 and TRBJ2-2; no firm D call. The CDR3 consists of 16 residues. Trimming left V 0 bases short and J 4 bases short, with 13 bases between. Per the germline V gene, CDR1 is SGHRS and CDR2 is YFSETQ. CDR3 DNA: TGCGCCAGCAGCTTGGCCGATGGTCGTGGCACCGGGGAGCTGTTTTTT. Its protein product is CASSLADGRGTGELFF.

The CDR3 DNA sequence: TGTGCCAGCAGTCTGGGGTCATTTTACACTGAAGCTTTCTTT. Encoded protein: CASSLGSFYTEAFF. The chain combines TRBV28 with TRBJ1-1; D is unclear. CDR1 is MDHEN, CDR2 SYDVKM, per germline. V was cut by 5 bases and J by 3 bases, with 13 bases left in between. The CDR3 covers 14 residues.

The chain uses TRBV5-1 and TRBJ1-4; maybe TRBD1 (5 bases). The ends were cut back, 3 bases at V and 12 bases at J, with 18 bases in the middle. The length of the CDR3 is 14 residues. Germline-derived CDR1 and CDR2 are SGHRS and YFSETQ. CDR3 DNA: TGCGCCAGCAGCTACGGGACCCCGGTTGGAGAACTGTTTTTT. Its translation: CASSYGTPVGELFF. The full variable domain, its missing parts supplied by reference TRBV5-1 and TRBJ1-4, is KAGVTQTPRYLIKTRGQQVTLSCSPISGHRSVSWYQQTPGQGLQFLFEYFSETQRNKGNFPGRFSGRQFSNSRSEMNVSTLELGDSALYLCASSYGTPVGELFFGSGTQLSVL.

V and J are TRBV27 and TRBJ2-6; D gene unclear. This CDR3 is built from 15 residues. Trimming took off 5 bases at V and 0 bases at J, with 8 bases between the two ends. Germline CDR1 reads MNHEY; CDR2 reads SMNVEV (reference sequence). The DNA for the CDR3 is TGTGCCAGCAGTCCATCCTTCTCTGGGGCCAACGTCCTGACTTTC. This gives the protein CASSPSFSGANVLTF.

This sequence joins TRBV6-1 and TRBJ2-2; D is uncertain. CDR1 is MNHNS and CDR2 is SASEGT in the germline V gene. The germline V and J ends were trimmed by 5 bases and 1 base, with 8 bases remaining between them. This CDR3 spans 14 amino acids. CDR3 amino acids: CASSFLGNTGELFF. In DNA, the CDR3 is TGTGCCAGCAGTTTTTTAGGGAACACCGGGGAGCTGTTTTTT.

V is TRBV6-5 and J is TRBJ2-7; 7 bases match TRBD1. This CDR3 has 14 amino acids. The ends lost 7 bases at V and 1 base at J; junction bases unmatched: 7. Germline values: CDR1 MNHEY, CDR2 SVGAGI. CDR3 protein: CASTMTGLSYEQYF. The CDR3 DNA reads TGTGCCAGCACGATGACAGGGTTGTCCTACGAGCAGTACTTC.

This chain uses TRBV28 with TRBJ2-7, with a possible D match to TRBD2 (5 bases). This CDR3 comprises 14 residues. Trimming pared 3 bases from V and 3 bases from J, leaving 12 bases between. Germline loops: CDR1 MDHEN, CDR2 SYDVKM. The CDR3: CASSFPGLFYEQYF. The CDR3 DNA reads TGTGCCAGCAGTTTCCCAGGACTCTTCTACGAGCAGTACTTC.

The genes are TRBV11-2 and TRBJ1-4; 8 bases are a match to TRBD1. V was clipped by 7 bases and J by 7 bases; unmatched bases: 5. The CDR3 covers 13 residues. Germline V gives CDR1 SGHAT, CDR2 FQNNGV. The CDR3 nucleotides read TGTGCCAGCACCATGACAGGGGCTGAAAAACTGTTTTTT. Protein: CASTMTGAEKLFF.

The chain joins TRBV6-2 or TRBV6-3 to TRBJ1-6, with TRBD1 matching 10 bases. Germline CDR1 reads MNHEY; CDR2 reads SVGEGT. This CDR3 is 16 amino acids long. Trimming took 4 bases from V and 9 from J; bases not matched to a gene: 9. In nucleotides, the CDR3 is TGTGCCAGCAGTTCTCATAGGGGGACAGGGGTTTCACCCCTCCACTTT. This codes for CASSSHRGTGVSPLHF.

This chain joins TRBV9 and TRBJ2-3, with 8 nucleotides matching TRBD2. The J segment lost 1 base and the V segment lost 4 bases, leaving 5 bases of the junction unmatched. CDR1 SGDLS and CDR2 YYNGEE come from the germline V gene. This CDR3 has 15 amino acids. CDR3 bases: TGTGCCAGCAGCTACGGGGGGGCTGGCACAGATACGCAGTATTTT. Translating it yields CASSYGGAGTDTQYF. The full variable domain, with the rest looked up from reference TRBV9 and TRBJ2-3, is DSGVTQTPKHLITATGQRVTLRCSPRSGDLSVYWYQQSLDQGLQFLIQYYNGEERAKGNILERFSAQQFPDLHSELNLSSLELGDSALYFCASSYGGAGTDTQYFGPGTRLTVL.

The chain couples TRBV28 to TRBJ2-7, with 8 bases identical to TRBD1. This CDR3 has 12 residues. The trim removed 8 bases at V and 3 bases at J, leaving 3 bases unmatched. Germline-derived CDR1 and CDR2 are MDHEN and SYDVKM. CDR3 DNA sequence: TGTGCCAGCCTCGGGACAGGCTACGAGCAGTACTTC. The encoded protein is CASLGTGYEQYF.